Presented here are 7 T cell receptor beta chains from one specimen sequenced in a study of blood T cell repertoires in COVID-19. Libraries were prepared by immunoSEQ multiplex PCR; TCRdb keeps only in-frame clonotypes and omits some of them. The data hold roughly 390,000 clones, with 85% observed a single time. Material: peripheral blood. The receptors were sampled from a woman aged 18-35 years with acute or convalescent COVID-19.

The rearrangement joins TRBV11-2 to TRBJ2-1; TRBD2 matches 14 bases. Germline V CDR1 and CDR2: SGHAT, FQNNGV. The CDR3 contains 14 residues. The V gene end was trimmed by 7 bases and the J gene end by 13 bases; junction bases not matched to a gene: 9. The CDR3 region is CASIKTGLAGDQFF. The CDR3, as DNA: TGTGCCAGCATCAAAACGGGACTAGCGGGGGACCAGTTCTTC.

This CDR3 is CASRSGGGAGERREAFF. Written as DNA, the CDR3 is TGTGCCAGCAGGTCCGGCGGTGGGGCAGGGGAGAGGCGTGAAGCTTTCTTT. This chain links TRBV28 with TRBJ1-1, with D possibly TRBD1 on 6 matching bases. Germline assignment: CDR1 MDHEN and CDR2 SYDVKM. The length of the CDR3 is 17 residues. The ends were cut back, 6 bases at V and 7 bases at J, with 27 bases in the middle.

In its sample, this clone was seen a few times. Here the CDR3 reads CATSDLRGLDLTYEQYF. As DNA, the CDR3 is TGTGCCACCAGTGATTTACGGGGATTGGATTTAACGTACGAGCAGTACTTC. The V and J genes are TRBV24-1 and TRBJ2-7; maybe TRBD2 (5 bases). The CDR3 is made up of 17 amino acids. The V end was cut by 1 base, the J end by 4 bases, with 19 bases between. Germline CDR1 reads KGHDR; CDR2 reads SFDVKD.

The V call is TRBV5-6, the J call TRBJ2-5; TRBD2 matches 7 bases. The germline CDR1 and CDR2 sequences are SGHDT and YYEEEE. The trim removed 2 bases at V and 2 bases at J, leaving 12 bases unmatched. The CDR3 runs 17 residues. Here the CDR3 DNA reads TGTGCCAGCAGCTTTCCAGCCCTCGGGAGGACACAAGAGACCCAGTACTTC. It translates to CASSFPALGRTQETQYF.

The CDR3 DNA follows: TGTGCCAGCAGCCAAGAATCGGGGTACTATGGCTACACCTTC. Its protein is CASSQESGYYGYTF. The chain has TRBV3-1 (or the pseudogene TRBV3-2) and TRBJ1-2; D gene unclear. Germline V CDR1 and CDR2: LGHDT, YNNKEL (reference sequence). The CDR3 is 14 residues long. Trimming shortened V by 0 bases and J by 3 bases, and 8 bases separated the two germline ends.

The sample holds a few counts of this clone. The chain is built from TRBV4-2 and TRBJ1-6, with D possibly TRBD1 on 6 matching bases. The CDR3 runs 17 residues. The germline V gene encodes CDR1 LGHNA and CDR2 YNFKEQ. Trimming cost V 4 bases and J 5 bases, with 18 bases left between them. The CDR3 bases are TGTGCCAGCAGCCTTGGGCCCGGGGGGCGCGATAATTCACCCCTCCACTTT. Protein sequence: CASSLGPGGRDNSPLHF.

The rearrangement links TRBV9 to TRBJ1-6, with TRBD1 matching 8 bases. CDR3 size: 18 residues. V shed 0 bases and J 2 bases; nucleotides not matched to a gene: 7. Germline V lookup: CDR1 SGDLS, CDR2 YYNGEE. CDR3 loop: CASSVEATGGAYNSPLHF. As DNA, the CDR3 is TGTGCCAGCAGCGTAGAAGCAACAGGGGGGGCCTATAATTCACCCCTCCACTTT.